The text below deals with one T cell receptor (beta chain). The germline V gene encodes CDR1 KGHDR and CDR2 SFDVKD. The CDR3 runs to 13 residues. Trimming removed 4 bases at V and 4 bases at J, with 9 bases between. This record belongs to a study of blood T cell repertoires in COVID-19. Overall study: Sites across the United States, Italy and Spain contributed samples from acute and convalescent COVID-19. Sources were T cells, B-cell-depleted T cells, or PBMCs; the material itself was cDNA or gDNA.

Authors' data handling: Nucleated cell counts were estimated from reference gene primer amplification. The assay was immunoSEQ multiplex PCR, and TCRdb's table has in-frame clones only and misses some. From that table come the V and J calls and clone size; the DNA was used to work out D and trimming. The sample shows roughly 230,000 clones, approximately 83% of them seen only once. V gene TRBV24-1 combines with J gene TRBJ2-5; perhaps TRBD1 as D (5 bases). Sequencing was carried out using peripheral blood. The TCR originated in a human donor in a cohort sampled during active COVID-19. The CDR3 spells CATSEYDRETQYF. The CDR3 coding sequence is TGTGCCACCAGTGAATACGACAGAGAGACCCAGTACTTC.